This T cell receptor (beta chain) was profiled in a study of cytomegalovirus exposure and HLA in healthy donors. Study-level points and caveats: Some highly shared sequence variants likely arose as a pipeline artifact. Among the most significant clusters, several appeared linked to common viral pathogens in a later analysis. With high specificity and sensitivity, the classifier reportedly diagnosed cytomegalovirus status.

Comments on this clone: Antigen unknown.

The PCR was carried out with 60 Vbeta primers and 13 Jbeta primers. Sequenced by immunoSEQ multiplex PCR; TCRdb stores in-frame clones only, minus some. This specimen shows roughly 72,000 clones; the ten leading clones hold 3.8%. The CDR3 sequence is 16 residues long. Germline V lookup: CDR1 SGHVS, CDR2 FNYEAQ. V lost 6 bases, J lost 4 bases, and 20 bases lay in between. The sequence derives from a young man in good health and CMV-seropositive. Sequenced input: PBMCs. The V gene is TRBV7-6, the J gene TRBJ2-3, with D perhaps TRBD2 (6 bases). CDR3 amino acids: CASRTGYGGSADTQYF. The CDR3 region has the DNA TGTGCCAGCAGGACTGGGTATGGGGGGTCAGCAGATACGCAGTATTTT.